Listed here are 7 T cell receptor beta chains from one sample, sequenced in a study of cytomegalovirus exposure and HLA in healthy donors. The PCR contained 60 Vbeta and 13 Jbeta primers. Generated by immunoSEQ multiplex PCR, the TCRdb table keeps only in-frame clones and is missing some. The sample gives about 150,000 clones, about 85% of which show up once; approximately 8% is in the top ten. Sample: PBMCs. The receptors come from a man aged 30 to 45 in good health and CMV-seropositive.

The chain is built from TRBV28 and TRBJ2-5; 12 positions match TRBD1. Trimming took 5 bases from V and 5 from J; bases not matched to a gene: 9. Germline CDR1 is MDHEN and CDR2 is SYDVKM. The CDR3 has 16 amino acids. CDR3 coding DNA: TGTGCCAGCAGTGTACCGGGACAGGGGGCTGAGGAGACCCAGTACTTC. This encodes CASSVPGQGAEETQYF.

V gene TRBV30 combines with J gene TRBJ2-1, with D possibly being TRBD1 (8 bases). CDR3 length equals 14 residues. CDR1 is GTSNPN and CDR2 is SVGIG in the germline V gene (reference sequence). V lost 5 bases, J lost 7 bases, and 18 bases lay in between. This CDR3 reads CAWQDRGGLNEQFF. Written as DNA, the CDR3 is TGTGCCTGGCAAGACAGGGGAGGGTTAAATGAGCAGTTCTTC.

The rearrangement uses TRBV27 and TRBJ1-1; tentative D call: TRBD1 (6 bases). V dropped 5 bases and J dropped 8 bases, with 15 bases sitting between them. CDR1 is MNHEY, CDR2 SMNVEV, per germline (reference sequence). The CDR3 totals 13 residues. DNA of the CDR3: TGTGCCAGCAGTACCTCAGGGGTAGGAGAAGCTTTCTTT. This codes for CASSTSGVGEAFF.

The genes are TRBV5-1 and TRBJ2-3; TRBD1 matches 7 bases. J was trimmed by 1 base and V by 0 bases; bases with no gene match: 5. The germline V gene encodes CDR1 SGHRS and CDR2 YFSETQ. The CDR3 is made up of 16 amino acids. DNA for the CDR3: TGCGCCAGCAGCTTGGAGCGACAGGGCGGCACAGATACGCAGTATTTT. This translates into CASSLERQGGTDTQYF.

This chain uses TRBV7-8 with TRBJ2-7; possibly TRBD2 for D (5 bases). The CDR3 consists of 13 residues. CDR1 and CDR2 from the germline V gene are SGHVS and FQNEAQ. Trimming cost V 5 bases and J 7 bases, with 15 bases left between them. CDR3 sequence reads: CASSEGGVGEQYF. The CDR3 DNA follows: TGTGCCAGCAGCGAAGGAGGTGTTGGGGAGCAGTACTTC.

The chain uses TRBV6-5 and TRBJ1-5, with a possible D match to TRBD1 (6 bases). With 6 bases removed from V and 7 bases from J, the gap between germline ends came to 19 bases. The germline CDR1 and CDR2 sequences are MNHEY and SVGAGI. The CDR3 runs to 15 residues. In nucleotides, the CDR3 is TGTGCCAGCAGCCAAGGCCCAGGGGCTGGACAGCCCCAGCATTTT. Encoded protein: CASSQGPGAGQPQHF.

The V gene is TRBV28, the J gene TRBJ2-7, with D possibly TRBD2 on 6 matching bases. The CDR3 contains 14 residues. Deletions cut 3 bases from V and 0 bases from J, with 9 bases between. Germline CDR1 is MDHEN and CDR2 is SYDVKM. As DNA, the CDR3 is TGTGCCAGCAGTTTGTACGGGAGCTCCTACGAGCAGTACTTC. It yields the protein CASSLYGSSYEQYF. The whole variable domain, remainder taken from reference TRBV28 and TRBJ2-7, is DVKVTQSSRYLVKRTGEKVFLECVQDMDHENMFWYRQDPGLGLRLIYFSYDVKMKEKGDIPEGYSVSREKKERFSLILESASTNQTSMYLCASSLYGSSYEQYFGPGTRLTVT.